This record concerns one TCR beta chain sequence. Antigen: not known. These data originate in a study of blood T cells in healthy people across ages. Combining a sample-barcoded 5' primer with a J-beta primer mix, a second PCR ran for roughly 6 to 12 cycles. Individual samples furnished no less than 2.5 million CDR3-containing paired-end reads apiece. From the 5' RACE reads, TCRdb called clonotypes with MiXCR, one entry per CDR3 protein. The table shows roughly 1,100,000 distinct CDR3 sequences, with roughly 24% occurring only once. Study-wide points: Reliance upon unsorted PBMCs precluded definitive naive versus antigen-experienced comparison. Relative to aged donors, long-lived donors carried more naive CD4+ cells and displayed higher diversity.

The V gene end was trimmed by 2 bases and the J gene end by 6 bases; junction bases not matched to a gene: 1. The CDR3 is 12 amino acids. Looked up from germline, CDR1 is MNHEY and CDR2 is SVGEGT. The same specimen was also included in a second study, on T cells of mothers and their children.

Sequenced: blood. The origin of this receptor is a girl aged 2-9 years in good health. This chain uses TRBV6-2 or TRBV6-3 with TRBJ2-7, with TRBD1 identical over 7 bases. The DNA for the CDR3 is TGTGCCAGCAGTTACAGGGGGCGCGAGCAGTACTTC. Protein: CASSYRGREQYF.